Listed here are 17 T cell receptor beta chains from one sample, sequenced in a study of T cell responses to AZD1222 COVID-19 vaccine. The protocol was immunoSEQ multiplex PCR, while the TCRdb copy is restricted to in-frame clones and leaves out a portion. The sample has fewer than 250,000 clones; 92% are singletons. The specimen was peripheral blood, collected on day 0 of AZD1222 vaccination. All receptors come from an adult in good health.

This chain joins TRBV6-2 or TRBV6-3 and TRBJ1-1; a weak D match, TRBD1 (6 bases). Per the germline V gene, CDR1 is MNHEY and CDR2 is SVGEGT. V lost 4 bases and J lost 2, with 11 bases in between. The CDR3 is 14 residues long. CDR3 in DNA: TGTGCCAGCAGTTCGCACAGGGACAACACTGAAGCTTTCTTT. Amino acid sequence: CASSSHRDNTEAFF.

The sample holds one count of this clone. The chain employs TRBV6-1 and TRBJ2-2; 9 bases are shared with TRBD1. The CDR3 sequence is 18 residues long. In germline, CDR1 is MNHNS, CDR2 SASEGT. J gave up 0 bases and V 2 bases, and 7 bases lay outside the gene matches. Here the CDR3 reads CASSELRGDRANTGELFF. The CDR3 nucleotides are TGTGCCAGCAGTGAATTAAGGGGGGACAGGGCGAACACCGGGGAGCTGTTTTTT.

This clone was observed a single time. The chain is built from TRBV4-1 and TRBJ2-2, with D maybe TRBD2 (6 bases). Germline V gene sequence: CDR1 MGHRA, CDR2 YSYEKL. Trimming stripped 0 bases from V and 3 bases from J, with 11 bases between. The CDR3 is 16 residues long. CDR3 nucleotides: TGCGCCAGCAGCCAAGAAAGTGGGGGGTACACCGGGGAGCTGTTTTTT. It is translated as CASSQESGGYTGELFF.

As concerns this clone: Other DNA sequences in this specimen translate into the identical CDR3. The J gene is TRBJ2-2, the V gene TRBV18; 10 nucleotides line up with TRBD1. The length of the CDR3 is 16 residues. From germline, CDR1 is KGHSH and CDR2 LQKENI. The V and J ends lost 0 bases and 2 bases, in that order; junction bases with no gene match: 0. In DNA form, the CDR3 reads TGTGCCAGCTCACCACCGACAGGGGGCAACACCGGGGAGCTGTTTTTT. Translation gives CASSPPTGGNTGELFF.

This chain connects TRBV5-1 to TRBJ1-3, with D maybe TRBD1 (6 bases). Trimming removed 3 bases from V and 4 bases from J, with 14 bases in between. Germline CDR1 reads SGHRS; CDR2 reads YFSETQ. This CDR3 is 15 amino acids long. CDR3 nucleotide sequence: TGCGCCAGCAGCTGGGGGGCCGGGTCGGGAAACACCATATATTTT. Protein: CASSWGAGSGNTIYF.

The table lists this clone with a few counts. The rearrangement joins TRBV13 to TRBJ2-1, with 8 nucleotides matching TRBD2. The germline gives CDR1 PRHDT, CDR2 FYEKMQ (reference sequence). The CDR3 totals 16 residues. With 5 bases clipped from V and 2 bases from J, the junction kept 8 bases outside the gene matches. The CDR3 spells CASSQRLALTYNEQFF. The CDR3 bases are TGTGCCAGCAGCCAAAGACTAGCGCTAACCTACAATGAGCAGTTCTTC.

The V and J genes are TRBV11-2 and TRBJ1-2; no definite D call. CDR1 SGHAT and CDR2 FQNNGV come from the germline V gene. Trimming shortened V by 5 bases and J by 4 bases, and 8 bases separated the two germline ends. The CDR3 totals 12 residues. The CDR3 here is CASSGVGYGYTF. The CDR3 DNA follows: TGTGCCAGCAGCGGGGTGGGCTATGGCTACACCTTC.

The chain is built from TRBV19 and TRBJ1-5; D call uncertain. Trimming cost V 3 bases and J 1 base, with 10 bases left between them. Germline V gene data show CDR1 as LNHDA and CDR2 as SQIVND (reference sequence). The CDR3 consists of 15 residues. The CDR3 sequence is CASSMVDGSNQPQHF. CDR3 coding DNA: TGTGCCAGTAGTATGGTGGACGGCAGCAATCAGCCCCAGCATTTT.

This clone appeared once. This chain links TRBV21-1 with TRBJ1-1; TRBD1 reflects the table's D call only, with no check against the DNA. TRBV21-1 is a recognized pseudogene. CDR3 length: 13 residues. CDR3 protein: CASIRGQAREAFF. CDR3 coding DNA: TGTGCCAGCATAAGAGGACAGGCTCGGGAAGCTTTCTTT.

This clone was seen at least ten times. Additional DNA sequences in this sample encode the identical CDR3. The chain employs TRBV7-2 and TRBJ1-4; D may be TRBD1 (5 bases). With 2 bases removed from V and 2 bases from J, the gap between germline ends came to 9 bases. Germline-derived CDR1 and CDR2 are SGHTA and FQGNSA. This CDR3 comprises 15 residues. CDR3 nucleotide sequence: TGTGCCAGCAGCTTAACGGGGCCTACTAATGAAAAACTGTTTTTT. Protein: CASSLTGPTNEKLFF.

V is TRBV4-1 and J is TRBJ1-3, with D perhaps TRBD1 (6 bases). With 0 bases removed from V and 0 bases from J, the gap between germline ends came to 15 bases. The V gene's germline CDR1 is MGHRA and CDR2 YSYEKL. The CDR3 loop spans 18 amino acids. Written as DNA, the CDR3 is TGCGCCAGCAGCCAAGAGGATGGACAGCCGTTCTCTGGAAACACCATATATTTT. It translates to CASSQEDGQPFSGNTIYF.

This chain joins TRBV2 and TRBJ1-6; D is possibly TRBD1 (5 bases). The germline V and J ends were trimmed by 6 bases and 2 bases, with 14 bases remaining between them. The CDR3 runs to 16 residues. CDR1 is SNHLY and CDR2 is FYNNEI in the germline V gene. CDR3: CASRRISGAYNSPLHF. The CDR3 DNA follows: TGTGCCAGCAGGAGGATATCGGGGGCCTATAATTCACCCCTCCACTTT.

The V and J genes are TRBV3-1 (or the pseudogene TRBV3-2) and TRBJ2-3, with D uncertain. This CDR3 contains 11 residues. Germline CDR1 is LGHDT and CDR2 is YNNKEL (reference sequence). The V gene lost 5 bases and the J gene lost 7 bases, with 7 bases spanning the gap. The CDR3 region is CASSFGNTQYF. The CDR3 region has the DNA TGTGCCAGCAGCTTTGGGAATACGCAGTATTTT.

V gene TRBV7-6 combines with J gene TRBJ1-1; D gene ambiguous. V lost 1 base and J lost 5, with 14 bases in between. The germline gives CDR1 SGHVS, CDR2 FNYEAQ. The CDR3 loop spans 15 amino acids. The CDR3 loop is CASSLGSGYLTEAFF. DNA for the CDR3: TGTGCCAGCAGCTTAGGTTCGGGTTATCTAACTGAAGCTTTCTTT. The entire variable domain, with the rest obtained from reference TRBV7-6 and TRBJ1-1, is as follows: GAGVSQSPRYKVTKRGQDVALRCDPISGHVSLYWYRQALGQGPEFLTYFNYEAQQDKSGLPNDRFSAERPEGSISTLTIQRTEQRDSAMYRCASSLGSGYLTEAFFGQGTRLTVV.

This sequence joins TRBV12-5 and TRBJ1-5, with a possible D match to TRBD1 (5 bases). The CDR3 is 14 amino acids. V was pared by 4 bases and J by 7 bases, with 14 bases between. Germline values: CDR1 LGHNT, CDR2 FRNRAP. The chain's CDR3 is CASGSLGGRQPQHF. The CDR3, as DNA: TGTGCTAGTGGTTCCCTTGGGGGACGACAGCCCCAGCATTTT.

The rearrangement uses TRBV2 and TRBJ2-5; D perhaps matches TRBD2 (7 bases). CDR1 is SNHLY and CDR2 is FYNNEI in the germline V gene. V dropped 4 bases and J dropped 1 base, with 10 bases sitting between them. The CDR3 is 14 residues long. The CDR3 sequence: CASSARGAQETQYF. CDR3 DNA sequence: TGTGCCAGCAGTGCCCGGGGGGCCCAAGAGACCCAGTACTTC.

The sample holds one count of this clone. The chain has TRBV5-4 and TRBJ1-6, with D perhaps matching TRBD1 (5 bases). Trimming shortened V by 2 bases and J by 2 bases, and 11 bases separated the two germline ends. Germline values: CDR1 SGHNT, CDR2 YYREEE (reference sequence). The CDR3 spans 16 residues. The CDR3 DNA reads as TGTGCCAGCAGCTTTGGGGGGGGAACCTATAATTCACCCCTCCACTTT. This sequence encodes CASSFGGGTYNSPLHF. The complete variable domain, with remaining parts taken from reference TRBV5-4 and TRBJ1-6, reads ETGVTQSPTHLIKTRGQQVTLRCSSQSGHNTVSWYQQALGQGPQFIFQYYREEENGRGNFPPRFSGLQFPNYSSELNVNALELDDSALYLCASSFGGGTYNSPLHFGNGTRLTVT.